This is a list of T cell receptor beta chains from one sample in a study of cytomegalovirus exposure and HLA in healthy donors. Sequencing used immunoSEQ multiplex PCR; TCRdb keeps in-frame clones, though not all of them. The sample table sets out 75,000 to 95,000 clones. Sequencing input: PBMCs. These receptors were taken from a girl aged 10-17 years in good health and CMV-seropositive. Both conserved end residues are part of each CDR3. The D gene is left open where the match is weak.

j_call | v_call | d_call | cdr3_aa | cdr3_nt
TRBJ1-1 | TRBV28 | TRBD1 | CASSLSPGGTEAFF | TGTGCCAGCAGTTTATCCCCAGGGGGCACTGAAGCTTTCTTT
TRBJ1-2 | TRBV6-1 | . | CASSETGYGYTF | TGTGCCAGCAGTGAAACCGGCTATGGCTACACCTTC
TRBJ2-3 | TRBV9 | . | CASSDIGATHTDTQYF | TGTGCCAGCAGCGACATAGGGGCAACTCACACAGATACGCAGTATTTT
TRBJ2-5 | TRBV6-6 | . | CASSSSQETQYF | TGTGCCAGCAGTTCTAGCCAAGAGACCCAGTACTTC
TRBJ1-3 | TRBV5-6 | TRBD1 | CASSSGGYGGNTIYF | TGTGCCAGCAGCTCAGGGGGCTATGGTGGAAACACCATATATTTT
TRBJ2-1 | TRBV5-6 | . | CASSLALSASSYNEQFF | TGTGCCAGCAGCTTGGCTCTCAGCGCTAGCTCCTACAATGAGCAGTTCTTC
TRBJ2-7 | TRBV5-1 | TRBD1 | CASSFLAQTGTKSYEQYF | TGCGCCAGCAGTTTTCTCGCCCAGACAGGGACGAAATCCTACGAGCAGTACTTC
TRBJ2-1 | TRBV30 | TRBD2 | CAGRSFSGGPYNEQFF | TGTGCCGGAAGATCCTTCAGCGGGGGTCCGTACAATGAGCAGTTCTTC
TRBJ2-7 | TRBV14 | . | CASSQVAGPYEQYF | TGTGCCAGCAGCCAAGTGGCAGGTCCCTACGAGCAGTACTTC
TRBJ2-5 | TRBV7-7 | TRBD2 | CASSLGLSSGGWETQYF | TGTGCCAGCAGCTTAGGGCTCTCTAGCGGGGGATGGGAGACCCAGTACTTC
TRBJ2-2 | TRBV6-5 | TRBD1 | CASSYWTGVVGELFF | TGTGCCAGCAGTTACTGGACAGGGGTCGTCGGGGAGCTGTTTTTT
TRBJ1-1 | TRBV6-1 | TRBD1 | CASSELLGQGNTEAFF | TGTGCCAGCAGTGAACTGCTGGGACAGGGGAACACTGAAGCTTTCTTT
TRBJ1-6 | TRBV27 | . | CASSPFGQINSPLHF | TGTGCCAGCAGTCCCTTCGGACAGATCAATTCACCCCTCCACTTT
TRBJ1-4 | TRBV2 | . | CASSEALQGVEKLFF | TGTGCCAGCAGTGAAGCGCTTCAGGGTGTTGAAAAACTGTTTTTT
TRBJ2-7 | TRBV6-5 | TRBD2 | CASSSGGGEQYF | TGTGCCAGCAGTAGCGGGGGGGGCGAGCAGTACTTC
TRBJ2-2 | TRBV1 | . | CTSSQLGYPKGDTGELFF | TGCACCAGCAGCCAACTAGGCTATCCCAAAGGGGACACCGGGGAGCTGTTTTTT
TRBJ2-3 | TRBV27 | . | CASSSPVSSDTQYF | TGTGCCAGCAGCTCCCCCGTCTCGTCTGATACGCAGTATTTT
TRBJ2-3 | TRBV15 | TRBD1 | CATSSPGQGFTDTQYF | TGTGCCACCAGCAGTCCGGGACAGGGGTTCACAGATACGCAGTATTTT
TRBJ1-2 | TRBV11-2 | TRBD1 | CASSPSTGGAGGYTF | TGTGCCAGCAGCCCATCGACAGGGGGCGCGGGGGGCTACACCTTC
TRBJ1-2 | TRBV5-6 | . | CASSLYDGYTF | TGTGCCAGCAGCTTGTATGATGGCTACACCTTC
TRBJ2-2 | TRBV4-3 | TRBD1 | CASSQDGTGLTGLDFGELFF | TGCGCCAGCAGCCAAGATGGGACAGGGTTGACCGGATTGGATTTCGGGGAGCTGTTTTTT
TRBJ2-1 | TRBV7-3 | TRBD1 | CASSFGTGAYNEQFF | TGTGCCAGCAGCTTTGGAACAGGGGCCTACAATGAGCAGTTCTTC
TRBJ2-7 | TRBV5-4 | TRBD2 | CASSPSGGGLLGHEQYF | TGTGCCAGCAGCCCTAGCGGGGGAGGGCTCCTGGGCCACGAGCAGTACTTC
TRBJ2-5 | TRBV25-1 | TRBD2 | CASSAAGGRETQYF | TGTGCCAGCAGTGCAGCGGGGGGACGGGAGACCCAGTACTTC
TRBJ1-1 | TRBV27 | TRBD1 | CASRWDSNTEAFF | TGTGCCAGCAGGTGGGACAGCAACACTGAAGCTTTCTTT
TRBJ2-7 | TRBV7-9 | . | CASSRGSAHYEQYF | TGTGCCAGCAGCCGGGGATCCGCCCATTACGAGCAGTACTTC
TRBJ1-2 | TRBV19 | TRBD1 | CASSPWADRERIGYTF | TGTGCCAGTAGTCCCTGGGCAGACAGGGAGAGGATTGGCTACACCTTC
TRBJ2-3 | TRBV5-4 | . | CASSLVSEDSRTQYF | TGTGCCAGCAGCTTGGTCTCCGAGGATTCTAGGACGCAGTATTTT
TRBJ2-7 | TRBV9 | . | CASSERANRVEQYF | TGTGCCAGCAGCGAGAGGGCCAACAGGGTTGAGCAGTACTTC
TRBJ1-4 | TRBV18 | . | CASSPGHPPGEKLFF | TGTGCCAGCTCACCAGGCCACCCGCCGGGTGAAAAACTGTTTTTT
TRBJ2-3 | TRBV9 | TRBD2 | CASSVTSGSTDTQYF | TGTGCCAGCAGCGTGACTAGCGGAAGCACAGATACGCAGTATTTT
TRBJ2-5 | TRBV7-2 | . | CASSLASQETQYF | TGTGCCAGCAGCTTAGCGTCTCAAGAGACCCAGTACTTC
TRBJ1-2 | TRBV7-9 | . | CASSLLGQGSYGYTF | TGTGCCAGCAGCTTATTGGGGCAGGGGAGCTATGGCTACACCTTC
TRBJ2-1 | TRBV4-1 | . | CASSQDDQGSLDNEQFF | TGCGCCAGCAGCCAAGATGATCAGGGTTCTCTAGACAATGAGCAGTTCTTC
TRBJ2-5 | TRBV11-3 | TRBD2 | CASSFSGGQETQYF | TGTGCCAGCAGCTTTAGCGGGGGGCAAGAGACCCAGTACTTC
TRBJ1-2 | TRBV29-1 | . | CSVDRQGYGYTF | TGCAGCGTTGACAGGCAGGGATATGGCTACACCTTC
TRBJ1-3 | TRBV10-3 | TRBD1 | CAITRTGGKNTIYF | TGTGCCATCACTCGGACAGGGGGCAAAAACACCATATATTTT
TRBJ2-3 | TRBV5-1 | . | CASSYRAGTDTQYF | TGCGCCAGCAGCTACAGGGCTGGGACAGATACGCAGTATTTT
TRBJ2-5 | TRBV5-4 | . | CASSRGLSGGQETQYF | TGTGCCAGCAGCCGGGGGCTGTCAGGGGGGCAAGAGACCCAGTACTTC
TRBJ2-5 | TRBV27 | . | CASSQLAEYQETQYF | TGTGCCAGCAGTCAATTAGCCGAGTACCAAGAGACCCAGTACTTC
TRBJ2-1 | TRBV5-1 | . | CASSLGLNYNEQFF | TGCGCCAGCAGCTTGGGACTAAACTACAATGAGCAGTTCTTC
TRBJ2-7 | TRBV7-2 | TRBD1 | CASSPGQVAYEQYF | TGTGCCAGCAGCCCGGGACAGGTGGCCTACGAGCAGTACTTC
TRBJ1-1 | TRBV18 | TRBD1 | CASSPTTGGVTEAFF | TGTGCCAGCTCACCAACGACAGGGGGTGTCACTGAAGCTTTCTTT
TRBJ2-5 | TRBV7-8 | . | CASSPGETQYF | TGTGCCAGCAGCCCCGGGGAGACCCAGTACTTC
TRBJ2-1 | TRBV5-1 | . | CASSLGVRRDNEQFF | TGCGCCAGCAGCTTGGGGGTGCGGAGAGACAATGAGCAGTTCTTC
TRBJ1-5 | TRBV29-1 | TRBD1 | CSVGEGADSNQPQHF | TGCAGCGTTGGAGAGGGGGCCGATAGCAATCAGCCCCAGCATTTT
TRBJ2-3 | TRBV5-8 | . | CASRERGSDTQYF | TGTGCCAGCAGGGAACGGGGTAGCGATACGCAGTATTTT
TRBJ2-5 | TRBV14 | TRBD2 | CASNRGTSGTQYF | TGTGCCAGCAACCGGGGGACTAGCGGGACCCAGTACTTC
TRBJ2-5 | TRBV7-3 | TRBD2 | CASSGGAGGQETQYF | TGTGCCAGCAGTGGAGGAGCGGGGGGGCAAGAGACCCAGTACTTC
TRBJ2-5 | TRBV18 | . | CASSPGSRHQYF | TGTGCCAGCTCACCAGGGAGCCGCCACCAGTACTTC
TRBJ2-7 | TRBV9 | TRBD1 | CASSPPGQGTHEQYF | TGTGCCAGCAGCCCCCCCGGACAGGGAACCCACGAGCAGTACTTC
TRBJ1-1 | TRBV13 | . | CASSLGAAEAFF | TGTGCCAGCAGCTTAGGTGCGGCTGAAGCTTTCTTT
TRBJ1-5 | TRBV5-1 | . | CASSSGPGNQPQHF | TGCGCCAGCAGCTCAGGCCCTGGCAATCAGCCCCAGCATTTT